These 28 T cell receptor beta chains were all obtained from the same sample, sequenced in a study of T cell repertoires in cytomegalovirus infection. MiXCR was run by TCRdb on the reads, yielding one entry per CDR3 protein. The sample comprises hundreds of thousands of distinct CDR3 sequences, 17% of which are singletons, and around 13% rests with the top ten. The sample comprised PBMCs. These receptors all stem from a human donor in good health (CMV status not recorded). Some clones in this sample may be carry-over from other donors' samples.

This clonotype has only a few counts. The chain combines TRBV20-1 with TRBJ2-5; D uncertain. This CDR3 comprises 12 residues. Trimming stripped 2 bases from V and 2 bases from J, with 6 bases between. CDR1 and CDR2 from the germline V gene are DFQATT and SNEGSKA (reference sequence). CDR3 nucleotides: TGCAGTGCTAGAACAGTTCAAGAGACCCAGTACTTC. Translation gives CSARTVQETQYF.

This clonotype was observed a few times. This chain uses TRBV28 with TRBJ2-3; D might be TRBD2 (5 bases). The CDR3 sequence is 10 residues long. Looked up from germline, CDR1 is MDHEN and CDR2 is SYDVKM. Trimming left V 10 bases short and J 7 bases short, with 9 bases between. CDR3 nucleotide sequence: TGTGCCACCGGGGAACATACGCAGTATTTT. Translating it yields CATGEHTQYF.

The chain has TRBV6-5 and TRBJ2-1, with 7 bases lining up with TRBD1. V shed 2 bases, J shed 7 bases, and the junction held 11 bases outside the gene matches. The V gene's germline CDR1 is MNHEY and CDR2 SVGAGI. The CDR3 runs to 16 residues. The CDR3 protein is CASSYNTGTASNEQFF. CDR3 nucleotides: TGTGCCAGCAGTTACAATACCGGGACAGCATCTAATGAGCAGTTCTTC.

This clonotype was seen repeatedly, ten times or more. The chain couples TRBV7-2 to TRBJ2-5; tentative D call: TRBD2 (5 bases). The CDR3 consists of 13 residues. Deletions cut 7 bases from V and 4 bases from J, with 13 bases between. Germline CDR1 SGHTA, CDR2 FQGNSA. Here the CDR3 reads CASTKLEPETQYF. The CDR3 DNA is TGTGCCAGCACCAAACTAGAACCAGAGACCCAGTACTTC.

The chain recombines TRBV6-5 with TRBJ1-6, with 11 bases aligning to TRBD1. Germline CDR1 is MNHEY and CDR2 is SVGAGI. V was clipped by 6 bases and J by 10 bases; unmatched bases: 11. This CDR3 has 16 residues. The CDR3 region has the DNA TGTGCCAGCAGACAAGCCGGGACAGGGGGACGATCACCCCTCCACTTT. As protein: CASRQAGTGGRSPLHF.

With respect to this clonotype: A much bigger clone sits one base away, suggesting this may be a read error. This rearrangement joins TRBV7-2 to TRBJ2-6; tentatively, D is TRBD1 or TRBD2 (5 bases each). The CDR3 has 17 residues. CDR1 is SGHTA and CDR2 is FQGNSA in the germline V gene. The V gene lost 2 bases and the J gene lost 5 bases, with 16 bases spanning the gap. In DNA form, the CDR3 reads TGTGCCAGCAGCTTAAGTCCCGGGACCACTCGGGCCAACGTCCTGACTTTC. Translating gives CASSLSPGTTRANVLTF.

The chain recombines TRBV3-1 with TRBJ2-5; the D is unclear. CDR3 size: 12 residues. Germline V gives CDR1 LGHDT, CDR2 YNNKEL (reference sequence). The V and J ends lost 5 bases and 13 bases respectively, with 17 bases between them. This CDR3 is CASSEGYSKAYF. CDR3 DNA: TGTGCCAGCAGCGAAGGGTATTCTAAGGCGTACTTC.

This clonotype was detected many times. V usage is TRBV12-3 or TRBV12-4 and J usage is TRBJ2-3; D is unresolved. V lost 4 bases, J lost 2 bases, and 7 bases lay in between. The CDR3 is 13 residues long. The CDR3 region is CASSSGPTDTQYF. Written as DNA, the CDR3 is TGTGCCAGCAGTTCAGGACCCACAGATACGCAGTATTTT.

This clonotype came up a few times. The V call is TRBV6-6, the J call TRBJ2-1, with D tentatively TRBD2 (5 bases). The CDR3 loop spans 15 amino acids. The germline V gene encodes CDR1 MNHNY and CDR2 SVGAGI (reference sequence). Trimming removed 5 bases from V and 8 bases from J, with 19 bases in between. The CDR3 nucleotides read TGTGCCAGCAGTGCCCTAGGAGGAGGACTCGATGAGCAGTTCTTC. It encodes CASSALGGGLDEQFF.

The sample holds a few counts of this clonotype. This rearrangement joins TRBV28 to TRBJ2-7; 9 nucleotides align to TRBD1. The CDR3 is 12 amino acids. With 8 bases clipped from V and 2 bases from J, the junction kept 1 base outside the gene matches. From germline, CDR1 is MDHEN and CDR2 SYDVKM. CDR3 in DNA: TGTGCCAGCGGGACAGGGACCTACGAGCAGTACTTC. It translates to CASGTGTYEQYF.

This clonotype was counted many times. The chain links TRBV7-8 to TRBJ1-4; D gene unclear. The CDR3 runs 14 residues. Germline CDR1 reads SGHVS; CDR2 reads FQNEAQ. Trimming left V 11 bases short and J 3 bases short, with 16 bases between. The CDR3 spells CASSLGQANEKLFF. The DNA of the CDR3 is TGTGCCTCCAGCTTAGGGCAAGCTAATGAAAAACTGTTTTTT.

This clonotype was seen ten or more times. V gene TRBV7-9 combines with J gene TRBJ1-3, with D possibly being TRBD1 (5 bases). CDR1 is SEHNR and CDR2 is FQNEAQ in the germline V gene (reference sequence). There are 18 residues in the CDR3. V lost 2 bases and J 2 bases, leaving 19 bases between the germline ends. CDR3 region: CASSLMVRQSYTGNTIYF. The DNA for the CDR3 is TGTGCCAGCAGCTTAATGGTTCGACAGTCTTATACTGGAAACACCATATATTTT.

This clonotype has only one observation. This chain joins TRBV7-9 and TRBJ2-7; 10 bases are shared with TRBD1. The CDR3 spans 15 residues. Germline CDR1 is SEHNR and CDR2 is FQNEAQ (reference sequence). Losses at the gene ends were 7 bases for V and 3 bases for J; bases not matched to a gene: 9. The CDR3 spells CASTSGTGADYEQYF. The CDR3 coding sequence is TGTGCCAGCACATCCGGGACAGGGGCCGACTACGAGCAGTACTTC.

The sample holds many counts of this clonotype. This chain links TRBV6-1 with TRBJ2-5, with 9 bases fitting TRBD1. V lost 9 bases and J lost 3; bases outside the gene matches: 11. There are 15 residues in the CDR3. CDR1 is MNHNS and CDR2 is SASEGT in the germline V gene. Written as DNA, the CDR3 is TGTGCCAGTCAGGGAGGGTGGACAGGGGAAGAGACCCAGTACTTC. It is translated as CASQGGWTGEETQYF.

This clonotype was counted at least ten times. V usage is TRBV7-2 and J usage is TRBJ1-6, with D perhaps matching TRBD1 (6 bases). Germline-derived CDR1 and CDR2 are SGHTA and FQGNSA. V was pared by 5 bases and J by 4 bases, with 15 bases between. The CDR3 contains 16 residues. CDR3 bases: TGTGCCAGCAGCCCTTTACCGGACAGATATAATTCACCCCTCCACTTT. The encoded protein is CASSPLPDRYNSPLHF.

In its sample, this clonotype was seen a few times. This chain joins TRBV2 and TRBJ1-5, with D uncertain. V was shortened by 2 bases and J by 4 bases, with 6 bases between the two germline ends. The CDR3 covers 13 residues. Germline-derived CDR1 and CDR2 are SNHLY and FYNNEI. The CDR3 region has the DNA TGTGCCAGCAGTGAATCAGTGAATCAGCCCCAGCATTTT. Translated: CASSESVNQPQHF. The full variable domain, its missing parts supplied by reference TRBV2 and TRBJ1-5, is EPEVTQTPSHQVTQMGQEVILRCVPISNHLYFYWYRQILGQKVEFLVSFYNNEISEKSEIFDDQFSVERPDGSNFTLKIRSTKLEDSAMYFCASSESVNQPQHFGDGTRLSIL.

This chain joins TRBV28 and TRBJ2-1; 8 bases fit TRBD2. CDR3 size: 18 residues. Looked up from germline, CDR1 is MDHEN and CDR2 is SYDVKM. V lost 3 bases and J lost 4; bases outside the gene matches: 14. DNA of the CDR3: TGTGCCAGCAGTTTTTGGGGGCAAGGTAGCGGGGATTACAATGAGCAGTTCTTC. This encodes CASSFWGQGSGDYNEQFF.

J is TRBJ2-1 and V is TRBV27; 13 bases fit TRBD2. V shed 4 bases and J 9 bases; nucleotides not matched to a gene: 9. This CDR3 spans 16 amino acids. The V gene's germline CDR1 is MNHEY and CDR2 SMNVEV (reference sequence). The CDR3 region has the DNA TGTGCCAGCAGTTCACCATGGACTAGCGGGGGTGGTGAGCAGTTCTTC. As protein: CASSSPWTSGGGEQFF.

This sequence joins TRBV4-1 and TRBJ1-4, with no clear D. The CDR3 totals 16 residues. Germline V lookup: CDR1 MGHRA, CDR2 YSYEKL. V dropped 1 base and J dropped 4 bases, with 13 bases sitting between them. CDR3 in DNA: TGCGCCAGCAGCCAAGCGCTGGCCCCGGGTAATGAAAAACTGTTTTTT. This translates into CASSQALAPGNEKLFF.

This clonotype was recorded at least ten times. The chain has TRBV7-2 and TRBJ1-1; D is undetermined. V lost 5 bases, J lost 1 base, and 11 bases lay in between. In germline, CDR1 is SGHTA, CDR2 FQGNSA. This CDR3 is built from 14 residues. The CDR3 DNA is TGTGCCAGCAGCGTAGAACGCCAGAACACTGAAGCTTTCTTT. Its protein product is CASSVERQNTEAFF.

This clonotype has ten or more counts. The chain joins TRBV7-2 to TRBJ1-2, with 7 bases identical to TRBD1. The CDR3 length is 13 residues. Germline V gene lookup returns CDR1 SGHTA and CDR2 FQGNSA. J gave up 7 bases and V 5 bases, and 7 bases lay outside the gene matches. CDR3 bases: TGTGCCAGCAGCCCCGACAGGGTTAGTGGCTACACCTTC. As protein: CASSPDRVSGYTF.

This clonotype appeared many times. This chain links TRBV5-5 with TRBJ1-5; D is possibly TRBD1 (5 bases). Germline CDR1 SGHKS, CDR2 YYEKEE (reference sequence). The CDR3 length is 21 residues. The V gene lost 2 bases and the J gene lost 0 bases, with 27 bases spanning the gap. CDR3 in DNA: TGTGCCAGCAGCTTCAGACTCCTGCAACGGGACGGGCGATATAGCAATCAGCCCCAGCATTTT. Translated, it gives CASSFRLLQRDGRYSNQPQHF.

In its sample, this clonotype was seen many times. The chain combines TRBV19 with TRBJ2-2; 9 bases fit TRBD1. This CDR3 region has 16 residues. Germline CDR1 and CDR2: LNHDA and SQIVND (reference sequence). The V segment lost 5 bases and the J segment 2 bases; nucleotides outside the gene matches: 6. This CDR3 is CASSGQGNINTGELFF. The DNA for the CDR3 is TGTGCCAGTAGTGGACAGGGGAATATAAACACCGGGGAGCTGTTTTTT.

This clonotype was observed once. The J gene is TRBJ2-4, the V gene TRBV6-8; D not certain. CDR1 MNHGY and CDR2 SAAAGT come from the germline V gene. The CDR3 has 17 amino acids. Trimming took 0 bases from V and 1 from J, leaving 13 bases between them. The DNA for the CDR3 is TGTGCCAGCAGTTACTCATCTCCCAGTCTTGCCAAAAACATTCAGTACTTC. This encodes CASSYSSPSLAKNIQYF.

J is TRBJ2-2 and V is TRBV19, with a possible D match to TRBD1 (6 bases). The CDR3 is 14 residues long. The V end was cut by 5 bases, the J end by 4 bases, with 11 bases between. Germline CDR1 and CDR2: LNHDA and SQIVND (reference sequence). Here the CDR3 DNA reads TGTGCCAGTAGTGTTGGACAGTTCACCGGGGAGCTGTTTTTT. It is translated as CASSVGQFTGELFF.

This clonotype appeared many times. The chain couples TRBV7-2 to TRBJ2-4; a weak D match, TRBD1 (6 bases). The CDR3 is made up of 15 amino acids. The germline gives CDR1 SGHTA, CDR2 FQGNSA. V dropped 5 bases and J dropped 3 bases, with 14 bases sitting between them. CDR3 amino acids: CASSDQQGYKNIQYF. The CDR3 nucleotides are TGTGCCAGCAGCGATCAACAGGGTTACAAAAACATTCAGTACTTC. Filled out from reference TRBV7-2 and TRBJ2-4, the complete variable domain reads GAGVSQSPSNKVTEKGKDVELRCDPISGHTALYWYRQSLGQGLEFLIYFQGNSAPDKSGLPSDRFSAERTGGSVSTLTIQRTQQEDSAVYLCASSDQQGYKNIQYFGAGTRLSVL.

In its sample, this clonotype was seen many times. J is TRBJ2-3 and V is TRBV19; 7 bases map to TRBD2. CDR1 is LNHDA and CDR2 is SQIVND in the germline V gene (reference sequence). V shed 5 bases and J 2 bases; nucleotides not matched to a gene: 4. The CDR3 covers 14 residues. The CDR3 sequence is CASSRRGDTDTQYF. DNA for the CDR3: TGTGCCAGTAGTCGTCGGGGGGACACAGATACGCAGTATTTT.

This clonotype was seen at least ten times. The junction departs from germline at one end; a sequencing error may be responsible. The chain is built from TRBV12-3 or TRBV12-4 and TRBJ2-1, with D hard to call. The CDR3 totals 12 residues. CDR3 amino acids: CASSLGYNEQFF. The CDR3 bases are TGTGCCAGCAGCTTAGGGTACAATGAGCAGTTCTTC.